A single sample gave rise to the 15 T cell receptor beta chains below, sequenced in a study of tumor-infiltrating lymphocytes in oesophageal squamous cell carcinoma. TCRdb itself ran the PCR reads through MiXCR, one entry per CDR3 protein. The repertoire includes about 24,000 distinct CDR3 sequences, about two fifths of them detected once, and around a quarter sits in the top ten. Sequencing was done on a sample of esophageal tumor tissue. Receptors originate from a male donor with esophageal squamous cell carcinoma.

The chain uses TRBV7-2 and TRBJ2-4; D gene ambiguous. V was pared by 5 bases and J by 8 bases, with 13 bases between. The CDR3 length is 13 residues. The germline CDR1 and CDR2 sequences are SGHTA and FQGNSA. As DNA, the CDR3 is TGTGCCAGCAGCCTGGCAAGCTCCTACATTCAGTACTTC. This sequence encodes CASSLASSYIQYF.

This clonotype has at least ten counts. The V gene is TRBV27, the J gene TRBJ2-7, with 8 positions matching TRBD1. Trimming cost V 6 bases and J 2 bases; bases outside gene matches: 9. Germline lookup yields CDR1 MNHEY and CDR2 SMNVEV (reference sequence). The CDR3 spans 15 residues. CDR3: CASSFGTGLTYEQYF. The CDR3, as DNA: TGTGCCAGCAGCTTTGGGACAGGACTTACCTACGAGCAGTACTTC.

This clonotype was picked up a small number of times. The V and J genes are TRBV7-2 and TRBJ2-7; no clear D. V was trimmed by 5 bases and J by 7 bases, leaving 24 bases between them. This CDR3 has 16 residues. The germline V gene encodes CDR1 SGHTA and CDR2 FQGNSA. CDR3 sequence reads: CASSPPVTRLYNEQYF. The CDR3 bases are TGTGCCAGCAGCCCCCCCGTCACTCGCCTGTACAATGAGCAGTACTTC.

The chain links TRBV6-1 to TRBJ2-5; 11 bases agree with TRBD1. The DNA end favors TRBJ2-7, so the J call may be wrong. Germline CDR1 reads MNHNS; CDR2 reads SASEGT. The CDR3 totals 13 residues. CDR3 DNA: TGTGCCGCCGGACAGGGGGCGATCTACGAGCAGTACTTC. Its protein is CAAGQGAIYEQYF.

This clonotype is medium-sized. V is TRBV7-6 and J is TRBJ2-1; D is undetermined. Per germline, CDR1 SGHVS and CDR2 FNYEAQ. V dropped 0 bases and J dropped 2 bases, with 5 bases sitting between them. This CDR3 has 14 amino acids. CDR3 nucleotide sequence: TGTGCCAGCAGCTTAGCAGGGACCTACAATGAGCAGTTCTTC. Encoded protein: CASSLAGTYNEQFF.

Comment on this clonotype: In this CDR3 the conserved last residue, phenylalanine or tryptophan, is missing, so a read error is likely. The DNA is omitted, as the CDR3 cannot be located on it reliably, and the CDR3 follows TCRdb's listing. The chain is built from TRBV7-7 and TRBJ1-1; TRBD1 was called by the table and not checked on the DNA. CDR1 and CDR2 from the germline V gene are SSHAT and FNYEAQ (reference sequence). Ends included, the CDR3 has 17 residues. CDR3 loop: CASSLRVRAPTSSTSGQ.

This clonotype appeared many times. The chain couples TRBV2 to TRBJ2-1; a possible D gene is TRBD1 (5 bases). V dropped 5 bases and J dropped 0 bases, with 11 bases sitting between them. The CDR3 contains 15 residues. CDR1 and CDR2 (germline): SNHLY, FYNNEI. CDR3 sequence: CASSLIGVSYNEQFF. CDR3 DNA: TGTGCCAGCAGTTTGATAGGGGTCTCCTACAATGAGCAGTTCTTC.

This clonotype was seen at least ten times. Mismatch with germline at one junction end may stem from a read error. This chain uses TRBV6-1 with TRBJ2-7; 8 bases agree with TRBD2. The CDR3 loop spans 12 amino acids. Germline CDR1 is MNHNS and CDR2 is SASEGT. The chain's CDR3 is CASEVSGGAFNF. The CDR3 DNA reads as TGTGCCAGCGAAGTGTCCGGGGGGGCTTTTAACTTC.

This clonotype came up many times. This chain joins TRBV28 and TRBJ2-7; 12 nucleotides agree with TRBD2. Germline-derived CDR1 and CDR2 are MDHEN and SYDVKM. V dropped 2 bases and J dropped 7; count of bases not matched to a gene: 6. The CDR3 is 15 amino acids. CDR3 nucleotides: TGTGCCAGCAGTTTACGACTAGCGGGAGTGGGTGAGCAGTACTTC. This encodes CASSLRLAGVGEQYF.

Concerning this clonotype itself: This is likely a read error, given that the CDR3 carries no conserved phenylalanine or tryptophan at its end. The DNA is omitted, as the CDR3 cannot be located on it reliably, and the CDR3 follows TCRdb's listing. CDR3 region: CASRPPLTSS. The chain combines TRBV7-2 with TRBJ2-6; TRBD1, the table's D call, lacks a check against the DNA. Germline CDR1 SGHTA, CDR2 FQGNSA. 10 amino acids form the CDR3, both terminal residues included.

This clonotype was detected only once. A much larger clone differs from this one at a single base, so this may be a read error. The chain employs TRBV18 and TRBJ2-5, with a weak D call TRBD2 (5 bases). There are 14 residues in the CDR3. V gave up 2 bases and J gave up 5 bases, with 12 bases separating them. The germline CDR1 and CDR2 sequences are KGHSH and LQKENI. The chain's CDR3 is CASSPSPWRETQYF. The CDR3, as DNA: TGTGCCAGCTCACCATCACCGTGGAGGGAGACCCAGTACTTC.

This clonotype was seen a few times. At one end, the junction sequence differs from germline, possibly due to a read error. The chain combines TRBV12-3 or TRBV12-4 with TRBJ1-2; possible D gene TRBD1, 5 bases. This CDR3 has 11 residues. The CDR3 loop reads CASSFSFGSGW. DNA for the CDR3: TGTGCCAGCAGTTTTTCGTTCGGGTCAGGGTGG.

The gene calls are TRBV12-3 or TRBV12-4 and TRBJ2-5, with 7 bases lining up with TRBD2. The DNA end is a closer match to TRBJ2-1, so the J assignment may be wrong. CDR3 length equals 13 residues. The CDR3, as DNA: TGTGCCAGCAGTACCCGACAGCGGGGTGAGCAGTTCTTC. Encoded protein: CASSTRQRGEQFF.

This clonotype is categorized as medium-sized. The genes are TRBV7-8 and TRBJ1-5; 7 bases fit TRBD1. This CDR3 is built from 15 residues. Trimming took 2 bases from V and 6 from J; bases not matched to a gene: 7. CDR1 and CDR2 (germline): SGHVS, FQNEAQ. In DNA form, the CDR3 reads TGTGCCAGCAGCTTATCGGGACAGCAAGGTCAGCCCCAGCATTTT. Translated, it gives CASSLSGQQGQPQHF.

This clonotype appeared a few times. V is TRBV7-3 and J is TRBJ2-1; the D gene is possibly TRBD2 (5 bases). V was cut by 2 bases and J by 0 bases, with 8 bases left in between. The germline V gene encodes CDR1 SGHTA and CDR2 FQGTGA. The CDR3 extends over 15 amino acids. CDR3 sequence (DNA): TGTGCCAGCAGCTTAGACTACAGCTCCTACAATGAGCAGTTCTTC. Residues: CASSLDYSSYNEQFF.